The T cell receptor (beta chain) under discussion was sequenced for a study of regulatory T cells in long-lasting Graves disease. This clonotype was found many times. The J segment lost 6 bases and the V segment lost 5 bases, leaving 3 bases of the junction unmatched. Germline CDR1 KGHSH, CDR2 LQKENI. This CDR3 has 12 residues. Time point given: newly diagnosed GD, antithyroid drugs for less than 3 months. Isolated PBMC RNA provided the starting material for the TCR library. Construction of TCR beta libraries relied on iRepertoire HTBI primers and on Arm-PCR targeting CDR3 regions. MiXCR, run by TCRdb on the multiplex PCR reads, gives a single entry per CDR3 protein. The profile shows 680,000 or so distinct CDR3 sequences, roughly 15% of them singletons. In addition, the sample was reused for a study of T cells in Graves' hyperthyroidism and ophthalmopathy.

This receptor was identified in a woman between 25 and 40 years old with Graves disease. The sample here was peripheral blood mononuclear cells (PBMCs), taken at new diagnosis, from a patient treated with antithyroid drugs. The chain combines TRBV18 with TRBJ1-1; TRBD1 agrees at 7 bases. The CDR3 bases are TGTGCCAGCTCAAAAGGACAGGCTGAAGCTTTCTTT. Amino acid sequence: CASSKGQAEAFF. The whole variable domain, remainder taken from reference TRBV18 and TRBJ1-1, is NAGVMQNPRHLVRRRGQEARLRCSPMKGHSHVYWYRQLPEEGLKFMVYLQKENIIDESGMPKERFSAEFPKEGPSILRIQQVVRGDSAAYFCASSKGQAEAFFGQGTRLTVV.